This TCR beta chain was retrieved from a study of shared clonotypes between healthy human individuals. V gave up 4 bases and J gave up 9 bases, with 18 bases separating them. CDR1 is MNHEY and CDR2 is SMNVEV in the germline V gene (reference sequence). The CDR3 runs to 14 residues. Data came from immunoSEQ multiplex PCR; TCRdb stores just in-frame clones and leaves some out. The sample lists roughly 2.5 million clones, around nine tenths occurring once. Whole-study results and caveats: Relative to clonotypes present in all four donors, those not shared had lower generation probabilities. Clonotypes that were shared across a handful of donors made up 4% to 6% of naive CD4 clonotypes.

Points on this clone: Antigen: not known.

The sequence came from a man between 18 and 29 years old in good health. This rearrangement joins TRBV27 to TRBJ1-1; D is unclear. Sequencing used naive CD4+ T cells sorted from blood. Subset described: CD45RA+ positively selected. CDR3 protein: CASSSPGGRPQAFF. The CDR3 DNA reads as TGTGCCAGCAGTTCACCCGGCGGGAGGCCCCAAGCTTTCTTT.